The T cell receptor beta chain described here comes from a study of blood T cell repertoires in COVID-19. The wider study: Some COVID-19 samples were acute and others convalescent; all came from the United States, Italy and Spain. From T cells, B-cell-depleted T cells, or PBMCs came the material, which was cDNA or gDNA.

Original methodology: The authors estimated nucleated cell counts from reference gene primer amplification. Using immunoSEQ multiplex PCR, the repertoire was profiled, and TCRdb retains in-frame clones only, with some absent. The D gene and trimming were derived from the DNA, and the V and J assignments and clone size from that table. The table has more than 45,000 clones, roughly 90% seen once. The CDR3 runs to 15 residues. Germline CDR1 reads SGHKS; CDR2 reads YYEKEE (reference sequence). Trimming pared 0 bases from V and 10 bases from J, leaving 14 bases between. Source material: peripheral blood. This chain joins TRBV5-5 and TRBJ1-6; perhaps TRBD1 as D (6 bases). This sequence originates from an elderly man with acute or convalescent COVID-19. The CDR3 bases are TGTGCCAGCAGCTTGGTAGGCAGGGACAACTCACCCCTCCACTTT. This codes for CASSLVGRDNSPLHF.